This entry features one TCR beta chain sequence. This specimen belongs to a study of identical twins. One entry per CDR3 protein, called by TCRdb with MiXCR from the 5' RACE reads. Here the sample spans approximately 220,000 distinct CDR3 sequences, around 9.6% being singletons. CDR1 and CDR2 from the germline V gene are MNHEY and SVGEGT. The CDR3 has 17 residues. The V and J ends lost 6 bases and 4 bases respectively, with 24 bases between them. This sequence originates from a young woman in good health. This chain joins TRBV6-2 or TRBV6-3 and TRBJ1-1; no clear D gene. The sequenced sample consisted of memory (CD45RO+) T cells sorted from blood. CDR3 coding DNA: TGTGCCAGCAGGATGGGCTACAAAGTGGTCCGAGGCACTGAAGCTTTCTTT. Its translation: CASRMGYKVVRGTEAFF.